This T cell receptor (beta chain) was documented in a study of PD-1 blockade in classical Hodgkin lymphoma. Time point specified: cycle 4 day 1 (C4D1), after more than five weeks of nivolumab. In every patient, relapse followed autologous stem cell transplantation, while exposure to brentuximab vedotin differed. Best outcomes ranged across complete response, partial response and progressive disease. The germline CDR1 and CDR2 sequences are LGHNA and YSLEER. The CDR3 consists of 17 residues. The ends lost 2 bases at V and 6 bases at J; junction bases unmatched: 10. Notes on the study in general: Newly diagnosed patients had baseline TCR diversity that was reportedly lower than that of healthy donors. Possible causes of repertoire differences, disease activity or prior therapy, remain undefined. Exclusion applied to patients who initiated nivolumab less than 1 year following ASCT.

A remark on this clone: Antigen: not known.

Sequencing was performed with immunoSEQ multiplex PCR; in TCRdb, only in-frame clones are kept and a portion is missing. The table includes 45,000 to 55,000 clones, approximately 76% detected once. This sample comprised peripheral blood mononuclear cells (PBMCs), obtained before the fourth cycle of nivolumab. The chain joins TRBV4-3 to TRBJ1-4; 9 bases fit TRBD1. The TCR was taken from a human donor with classical Hodgkin lymphoma. The CDR3 is CASSQSGQGGSYEKLFF. The CDR3 DNA reads as TGCGCCAGCAGCCAATCGGGACAGGGCGGCTCGTATGAAAAACTGTTTTTT.